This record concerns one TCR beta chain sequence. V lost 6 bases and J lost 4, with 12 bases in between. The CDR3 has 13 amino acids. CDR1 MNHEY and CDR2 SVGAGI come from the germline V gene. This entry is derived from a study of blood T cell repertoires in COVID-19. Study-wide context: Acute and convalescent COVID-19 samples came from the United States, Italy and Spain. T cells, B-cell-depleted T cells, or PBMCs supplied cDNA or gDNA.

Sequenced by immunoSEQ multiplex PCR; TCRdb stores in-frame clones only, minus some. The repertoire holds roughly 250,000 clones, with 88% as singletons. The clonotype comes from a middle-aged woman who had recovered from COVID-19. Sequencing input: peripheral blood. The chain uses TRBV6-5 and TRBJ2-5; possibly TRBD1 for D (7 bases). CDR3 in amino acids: CASRSRDRETQYF. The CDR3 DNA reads TGTGCCAGCAGGTCGCGGGACAGAGAGACCCAGTACTTC.